This T cell receptor beta chain comes out of a study of cytomegalovirus exposure and HLA in healthy donors. The wider study: An earlier analysis found 117 million unique TCR beta sequences from about 190 million T cells.

Regarding this clone: Its antigen is still unknown.

Deletions cut 0 bases from V and 6 bases from J, with 10 bases between. The germline V gene encodes CDR1 SEHNR and CDR2 FQNEAQ (reference sequence). The CDR3 is 14 residues long. PCR used 60 Vbeta primers and 13 Jbeta primers. The method was immunoSEQ multiplex PCR; TCRdb's version includes in-frame clones alone and lacks a portion of them. The repertoire holds about 110,000 clones, with roughly four fifths as singletons. Study-wide results and caveats: Most CMV-associated TCR beta chains appeared HLA-restricted in a later analysis. Most likely, a cluster of highly shared sequence variants arose as a sequencing artifact. Earlier results showed most TCR beta V segments being productive about 90% or about 30% of the time.

This chain links TRBV7-9 with TRBJ2-3; D possibly corresponds to TRBD2 (5 bases). Sequencing was done on a sample of PBMCs. The sequence came from a woman between 18 and 30 years old in good health and CMV-seronegative. In DNA form, the CDR3 reads TGTGCCAGCAGCTTAGCTCTAGCAGTCGATACGCAGTATTTT. This translates into CASSLALAVDTQYF.